One and the same sample provided the 27 T cell receptor beta chains below, sequenced in a study of PD-1 blockade in classical Hodgkin lymphoma. There was relapse after autologous stem cell transplantation in every patient, and there was variation in brentuximab vedotin exposure. Sequenced by immunoSEQ multiplex PCR; TCRdb stores in-frame clones only, minus some. Among about 110,000 clones listed, roughly nine tenths were seen once. The sequences come from peripheral blood mononuclear cells (PBMCs), collected before the second cycle of nivolumab. These receptors were collected from a human donor with classical Hodgkin lymphoma.

V is TRBV4-1 and J is TRBJ2-1, with 10 bases matching TRBD2. Trimming removed 4 bases from V and 0 bases from J; junction bases left unmatched: 12. Germline CDR1 MGHRA, CDR2 YSYEKL. CDR3 length: 19 amino acids. CDR3 in DNA: TGCGCCAGCAGCCGACGAGCTAGCGGGGGAGAGAGCTCCTACAATGAGCAGTTCTTC. Translation gives CASSRRASGGESSYNEQFF.

The chain employs TRBV9 and TRBJ1-2; D is undetermined. Trimming took off 4 bases at V and 2 bases at J, with 3 bases between the two ends. The germline CDR1 and CDR2 sequences are SGDLS and YYNGEE. The CDR3 totals 11 residues. CDR3 sequence: CASSQNYGYTF. The CDR3 DNA sequence: TGTGCCAGCAGCCAAAACTATGGCTACACCTTC.

This chain joins TRBV25-1 and TRBJ2-5; 7 bases map to TRBD1. The CDR3 consists of 13 residues. V shed 3 bases and J 4 bases; nucleotides not matched to a gene: 2. The V gene's germline CDR1 is MGHDK and CDR2 SYGVNS. The CDR3 nucleotides are TGTGCCAGCAGTGATTACAGGGGAGAGACCCAGTACTTC. It translates to CASSDYRGETQYF.

The count of this clone is one. This chain connects TRBV30 to TRBJ2-1; no firm D call. Germline CDR1 reads GTSNPN; CDR2 reads SVGIG (reference sequence). Between the trimmed V and J ends, which lost 0 bases and 12 bases, there was a span of 9 bases. The CDR3 extends over 11 amino acids. CDR3 in amino acids: CAWSVGSLQFF. The CDR3 nucleotides are TGTGCCTGGAGTGTTGGTTCTCTGCAGTTCTTC.

The chain is built from TRBV7-9 and TRBJ2-7; TRBD1 matches 10 bases. CDR3 length: 16 amino acids. Unmatched junction bases numbered 8, after V lost 1 base and J lost 5 bases. In germline, CDR1 is SEHNR, CDR2 FQNEAQ (reference sequence). CDR3 nucleotides: TGTGCCAGCAGCTTAGGTTCGGGACAGGGGTACCACGAGCAGTACTTC. It yields the protein CASSLGSGQGYHEQYF. Supplemented by reference TRBV7-9 and TRBJ2-7, the full variable domain reads DTGVSQNPRHKITKRGQNVTFRCDPISEHNRLYWYRQTLGQGPEFLTYFQNEAQLEKSRLLSDRFSAERPKGSFSTLEIQRTEQGDSAMYLCASSLGSGQGYHEQYFGPGTRLTVT.

This clone is a singleton in its sample. The rearrangement joins TRBV7-2 to TRBJ2-5, with 10 positions matching TRBD2. The CDR3 runs to 18 residues. The V gene's germline CDR1 is SGHTA and CDR2 FQGNSA. J lost 6 bases, V lost 0 bases, and 13 bases had no gene match. This CDR3 is CASSLAVQLAGFGQTQYF. In DNA, the CDR3 is TGTGCCAGCAGCTTAGCGGTCCAACTAGCGGGATTCGGTCAGACCCAGTACTTC.

This chain links TRBV5-1 with TRBJ2-1; 8 nucleotides align to TRBD2. This CDR3 is built from 15 residues. Looked up from germline, CDR1 is SGHRS and CDR2 is YFSETQ. V shed 0 bases, J shed 6 bases, and the junction held 5 bases outside the gene matches. Here the CDR3 reads CASSLAGGSGNEQFF. The CDR3 DNA sequence: TGCGCCAGCAGCTTGGCGGGAGGGTCTGGCAATGAGCAGTTCTTC.

This chain joins TRBV5-1 and TRBJ1-4; D remains ambiguous. This CDR3 spans 15 amino acids. The V gene lost 0 bases and the J gene lost 5 bases, with 11 bases spanning the gap. Per the germline V gene, CDR1 is SGHRS and CDR2 is YFSETQ. The CDR3 sequence is CASSLAAGSNEKLFF. Written as DNA, the CDR3 is TGCGCCAGCAGCTTGGCCGCAGGTTCGAATGAAAAACTGTTTTTT.

The chain recombines TRBV30 with TRBJ2-6; the match to TRBD1 covers 8 bases. Germline lookup yields CDR1 GTSNPN and CDR2 SVGIG (reference sequence). The CDR3 totals 14 residues. Trimming removed 5 bases from V and 2 bases from J; junction bases left unmatched: 2. The CDR3: CAWATGAGANVLTF. CDR3 sequence (DNA): TGTGCCTGGGCGACAGGGGCTGGGGCCAACGTCCTGACTTTC.

V and J are TRBV5-4 and TRBJ1-2; TRBD1 agrees at 7 bases. J was trimmed by 4 bases and V by 0 bases; bases with no gene match: 3. Germline CDR1 SGHNT, CDR2 YYREEE (reference sequence). The CDR3 has 14 amino acids. In DNA, the CDR3 is TGTGCCAGCAGCTTGGTGGGACAGACCTATGGCTACACCTTC. Translating it yields CASSLVGQTYGYTF.

The chain has TRBV28 and TRBJ2-3; tentatively, D is TRBD2 (5 bases). The germline gives CDR1 MDHEN, CDR2 SYDVKM. The CDR3 has 15 amino acids. Trimming shortened V by 1 base and J by 2 bases, and 10 bases separated the two germline ends. CDR3 in amino acids: CASSLSGLSTDTQYF. The CDR3 DNA is TGTGCCAGCAGTTTATCCGGACTTTCCACAGATACGCAGTATTTT.

This chain connects TRBV7-9 to TRBJ2-3, with 7 bases identical to TRBD2. CDR1 and CDR2 from the germline V gene are SEHNR and FQNEAQ (reference sequence). This CDR3 has 15 residues. V lost 1 base to trimming and J lost 1 base; unmatched junction nucleotides: 2. The CDR3: CASSLGGSGTDTQYF. CDR3 DNA: TGTGCCAGCAGCTTAGGCGGGAGTGGCACAGATACGCAGTATTTT.

The chain employs TRBV2 and TRBJ2-7; D ambiguous. The ends were cut back, 6 bases at V and 0 bases at J, with 12 bases in the middle. The CDR3 length is 14 residues. Germline V gives CDR1 SNHLY, CDR2 FYNNEI. CDR3 sequence (DNA): TGTGCCAGCAGAGCCGGCAGTAGCTCCTACGAGCAGTACTTC. The encoded protein is CASRAGSSSYEQYF.

About this clone: This same CDR3 is encoded by further DNA sequences in the sample. The rearrangement links TRBV28 to TRBJ1-1; D call uncertain. Germline V gives CDR1 MDHEN, CDR2 SYDVKM. Trimming took off 4 bases at V and 0 bases at J, with 3 bases between the two ends. This CDR3 has 12 amino acids. The CDR3 region is CASSSVNTEAFF. Here the CDR3 DNA reads TGTGCCAGCAGTTCAGTGAACACTGAAGCTTTCTTT.

This clone occurred once. V usage is TRBV19 and J usage is TRBJ1-1; D not resolved. V shed 1 base and J shed 4 bases, with 13 bases lying between them. CDR3 length equals 15 residues. Germline V CDR1 and CDR2: LNHDA, SQIVND (reference sequence). Here the CDR3 DNA reads TGTGCCAGTAGTATAGTGGCAGGCTGGCTCACTGAAGCTTTCTTT. Translating it yields CASSIVAGWLTEAFF.

The gene calls are TRBV5-1 and TRBJ2-5; 8 bases match TRBD2. CDR1 is SGHRS, CDR2 YFSETQ, per germline. V was pared by 3 bases and J by 4 bases, with 14 bases of the junction left unmatched. CDR3 length: 17 residues. The CDR3 region is CASSSGRGLSYGETQYF. CDR3 in DNA: TGCGCCAGCAGCTCCGGGAGGGGTCTTTCCTACGGAGAGACCCAGTACTTC.

Notes on this clone: This same CDR3 is encoded by further DNA sequences in the sample. The chain carries TRBV19 and TRBJ1-2; unclear D gene. Trimming took off 6 bases at V and 4 bases at J, with 12 bases between the two ends. Germline V lookup: CDR1 LNHDA, CDR2 SQIVND (reference sequence). The CDR3 runs to 13 residues. CDR3 coding DNA: TGTGCCAGTAGCCCGCCGGGGAGCTATGGCTACACCTTC. Translated, it gives CASSPPGSYGYTF.

This chain joins TRBV18 and TRBJ1-2; D may be TRBD1 (5 bases). This CDR3 comprises 12 residues. Germline V gene lookup returns CDR1 KGHSH and CDR2 LQKENI. V was clipped by 1 base and J by 6 bases, with 6 bases between them. Written as DNA, the CDR3 is TGTGCCAGCTCACCACGGGGGGATGGCTACACCTTC. Protein product: CASSPRGDGYTF.

V gene TRBV25-1 combines with J gene TRBJ1-4; D perhaps matches TRBD1 (6 bases). Per the germline V gene, CDR1 is MGHDK and CDR2 is SYGVNS. The CDR3 sequence is 16 residues long. With 3 bases removed from V and 5 bases from J, the gap between germline ends came to 16 bases. The CDR3 nucleotides read TGTGCCAGCAGTGATGCCCGACAGGTCCTCAATGAAAAACTGTTTTTT. This gives the protein CASSDARQVLNEKLFF.

The chain has TRBV11-2 and TRBJ1-4; a weak D match, TRBD1 (6 bases). The CDR3 has 16 amino acids. Germline-derived CDR1 and CDR2 are SGHAT and FQNNGV. Trimming left V 0 bases short and J 0 bases short, with 8 bases between. The CDR3 region is CASSLDRGTTNEKLFF. As DNA, the CDR3 is TGTGCCAGCAGCTTAGATAGGGGGACAACTAATGAAAAACTGTTTTTT.

This clone showed up just a few times. The V and J genes are TRBV7-8 and TRBJ1-2; TRBD1 matches at 8 bases. Per germline, CDR1 SGHVS and CDR2 FQNEAQ. Germline trimming cut 2 bases from V and 4 bases from J; bases unmatched to any gene: 0. The CDR3 covers 13 residues. This chain's CDR3 is CASSLTGGYGYTF. CDR3 bases: TGTGCCAGCAGCTTAACAGGGGGCTATGGCTACACCTTC.

The V call is TRBV5-1, the J call TRBJ2-7; D is perhaps TRBD2 (6 bases). The germline V and J ends were trimmed by 0 bases and 4 bases, with 14 bases remaining between them. The CDR3 is 15 residues long. Looked up from germline, CDR1 is SGHRS and CDR2 is YFSETQ. CDR3 in DNA: TGCGCCAGCAGCTTGGGGGACTGGGAAGGGTACGAGCAGTACTTC. Translated, it gives CASSLGDWEGYEQYF.

CDR3 protein: CASSQNSDTEAFF. CDR3 in DNA: TGTGCCAGCTCACAGAACAGCGACACTGAAGCTTTCTTT. The gene calls are TRBV18 and TRBJ1-1; the D is unclear. V lost 4 bases and J 3 bases, leaving 9 bases between the germline ends. CDR3 length: 13 residues. Germline CDR1 is KGHSH and CDR2 is LQKENI.

The chain carries TRBV6-1 and TRBJ2-7; D not certain. The V and J ends lost 4 bases and 3 bases respectively, with 4 bases between them. The germline CDR1 and CDR2 sequences are MNHNS and SASEGT. This CDR3 is built from 11 residues. This chain's CDR3 is CASSVIYEQYF. CDR3 sequence (DNA): TGTGCCAGCAGTGTTATCTACGAGCAGTACTTC.

The rearrangement links TRBV5-4 to TRBJ2-1; TRBD2 matches 8 bases. The CDR3 extends over 15 amino acids. Germline V CDR1 and CDR2: SGHNT, YYREEE (reference sequence). The V and J ends lost 4 bases and 9 bases, in that order; junction bases with no gene match: 12. As DNA, the CDR3 is TGTGCCAGCAGCCCAGCGGGACTAGGCTTGGGTGAGCAGTTCTTC. This encodes CASSPAGLGLGEQFF.

The chain joins TRBV6-1 to TRBJ2-7; D gene ambiguous. The CDR3 length is 11 residues. Germline-derived CDR1 and CDR2 are MNHNS and SASEGT. Trimming removed 6 bases from V and 4 bases from J, with 7 bases in between. For the CDR3, the DNA is TGTGCCAGCAGCGAGTTGTACGAGCAGTACTTC. Amino acid sequence: CASSELYEQYF.

The chain employs TRBV5-6 and TRBJ2-7; 7 bases map to TRBD2. The junction had 5 bases not matched to a gene; V was cut back by 1 base and J by 4 bases. CDR3 size: 14 residues. The germline V gene has CDR1 SGHDT and CDR2 YYEEEE. CDR3 amino acids: CASSLRGSIYEQYF. The DNA for the CDR3 is TGTGCCAGCAGCTTGCGCGGGAGTATTTACGAGCAGTACTTC. Looking up the rest from reference TRBV5-6 and TRBJ2-7 gives the full variable domain: DAGVTQSPTHLIKTRGQQVTLRCSPKSGHDTVSWYQQALGQGPQFIFQYYEEEERQRGNFPDRFSGHQFPNYSSELNVNALLLGDSALYLCASSLRGSIYEQYFGPGTRLTVT.